This T cell receptor (beta chain) emerged from a study of early T cells in non-severe SARS-CoV-2 infection. Whole-study context: RNA in bulk from unsorted whole blood was sequenced, and chains were unpaired.

This clonotype was counted many times. TCRdb re-analysed the 5' RACE reads in MiXCR, keeping a single row per CDR3 protein. The sample contains roughly 68,000 distinct CDR3 sequences, over 4.5% of which appear only once. CDR3 size: 16 residues. Trimming removed 3 bases from V and 5 bases from J; junction bases left unmatched: 5. Germline assignment: CDR1 LGHNA and CDR2 YSLEER. The sequence derives from an adult who was a healthcare worker with PCR-confirmed SARS-CoV-2 infection or an uninfected control (not recorded which). Sequenced: whole blood. J is TRBJ2-3 and V is TRBV4-3; TRBD2 agrees at 13 bases. Here the CDR3 reads CASSHLGTSGIDTQYF. The DNA of the CDR3 is TGCGCCAGCAGCCATCTAGGGACTAGCGGGATAGATACGCAGTATTTT.